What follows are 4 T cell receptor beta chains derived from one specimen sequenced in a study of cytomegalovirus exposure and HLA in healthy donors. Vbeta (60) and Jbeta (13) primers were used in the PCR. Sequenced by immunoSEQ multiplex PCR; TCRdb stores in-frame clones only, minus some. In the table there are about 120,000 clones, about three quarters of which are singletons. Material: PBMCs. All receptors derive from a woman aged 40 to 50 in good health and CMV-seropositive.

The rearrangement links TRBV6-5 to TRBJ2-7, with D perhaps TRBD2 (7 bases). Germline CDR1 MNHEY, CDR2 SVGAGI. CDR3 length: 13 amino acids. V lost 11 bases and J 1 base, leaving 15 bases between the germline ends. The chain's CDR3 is CAVAGADSYEQYF. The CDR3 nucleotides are TGTGCCGTGGCGGGGGCGGATTCCTACGAGCAGTACTTC.

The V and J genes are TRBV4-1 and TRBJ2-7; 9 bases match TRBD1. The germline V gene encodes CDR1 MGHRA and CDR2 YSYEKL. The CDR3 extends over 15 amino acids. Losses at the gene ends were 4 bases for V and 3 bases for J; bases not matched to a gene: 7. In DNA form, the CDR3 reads TGCGCCAGCAGCCGCCGGGACAGGGCCATCTACGAGCAGTACTTC. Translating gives CASSRRDRAIYEQYF.

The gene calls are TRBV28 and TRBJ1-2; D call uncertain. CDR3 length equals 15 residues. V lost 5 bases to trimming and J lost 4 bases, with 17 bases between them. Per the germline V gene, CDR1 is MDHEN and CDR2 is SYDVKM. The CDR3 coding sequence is TGTGCCAGCAGTACCCCGGGGAGGGAACCCTATGGCTACACCTTC. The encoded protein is CASSTPGREPYGYTF.

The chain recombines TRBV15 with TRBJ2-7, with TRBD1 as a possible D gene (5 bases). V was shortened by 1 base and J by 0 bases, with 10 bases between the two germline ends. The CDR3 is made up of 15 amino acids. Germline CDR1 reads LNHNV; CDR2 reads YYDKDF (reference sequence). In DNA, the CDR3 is TGTGCCACCAGCAGAGTTAGGGGAAGCTCCTACGAGCAGTACTTC. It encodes CATSRVRGSSYEQYF.